The clone carrying this TCR beta chain was observed at least ten times. Its antigen remains unknown. Ophthalmopathy patients showed a Clinical Activity Score of at least 3, NOSPECS grade of at least 4 and duration under 3 months. For the diagnoses, clinical symptoms, serum thyroxine and TRAb, thyroid ultrasound and orbital computed tomography were used. This entry is derived from a study of T cells in Graves' hyperthyroidism and ophthalmopathy. About the research overall: Peripheral blood sampling occurred at initial diagnosis, before any treatment.

The CDR3 has 14 amino acids. Unmatched junction bases numbered 3, after V lost 2 bases and J lost 4 bases. The germline CDR1 and CDR2 sequences are SGHAT and FQNNGV. TCR beta CDR3 region amplification was performed from RNA transcripts. HTBI primers were the set used in a first-round RT-PCR of the TCR CDR3. TCRdb fed the multiplex PCR reads into MiXCR, producing one record per CDR3 protein. The sample contains hundreds of thousands of distinct CDR3 sequences, about 24% of which appear only once. Findings and limits, study-wide: Most clonotypes expanded in thyroid above 0.001 were likewise present in blood.

This receptor was taken from a woman aged 25 to 39 with Graves' ophthalmopathy. Sample: blood. V usage is TRBV11-2 and J usage is TRBJ2-5, with 8 bases identical to TRBD2. The CDR3, as DNA: TGTGCCAGCAGCTTATGGCGGGGGGCAGAGACCCAGTACTTC. Its protein product is CASSLWRGAETQYF. Using reference TRBV11-2 and TRBJ2-5 for the parts outside the CDR3, the full variable domain is EAGVAQSPRYKIIEKRQSVAFWCNPISGHATLYWYQQILGQGPKLLIQFQNNGVVDDSQLPKDRFSAERLKGVDSTLKIQPAKLEDSAVYLCASSLWRGAETQYFGPGTRLLVL.